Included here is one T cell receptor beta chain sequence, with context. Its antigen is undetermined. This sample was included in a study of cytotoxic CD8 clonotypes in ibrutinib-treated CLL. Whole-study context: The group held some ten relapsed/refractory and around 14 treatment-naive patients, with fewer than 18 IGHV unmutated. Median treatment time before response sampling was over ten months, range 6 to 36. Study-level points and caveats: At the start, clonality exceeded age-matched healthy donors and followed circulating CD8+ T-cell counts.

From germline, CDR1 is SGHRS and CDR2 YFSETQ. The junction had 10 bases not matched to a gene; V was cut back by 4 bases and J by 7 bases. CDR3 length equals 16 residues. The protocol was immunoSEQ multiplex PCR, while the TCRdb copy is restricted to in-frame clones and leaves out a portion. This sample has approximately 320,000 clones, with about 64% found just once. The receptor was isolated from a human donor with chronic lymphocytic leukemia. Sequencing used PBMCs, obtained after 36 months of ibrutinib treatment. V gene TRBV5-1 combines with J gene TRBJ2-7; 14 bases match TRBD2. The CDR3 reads CASSPAGTSGGREQYF. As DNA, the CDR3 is TGCGCCAGCAGCCCCGCCGGGACTAGCGGGGGCCGGGAGCAGTACTTC.